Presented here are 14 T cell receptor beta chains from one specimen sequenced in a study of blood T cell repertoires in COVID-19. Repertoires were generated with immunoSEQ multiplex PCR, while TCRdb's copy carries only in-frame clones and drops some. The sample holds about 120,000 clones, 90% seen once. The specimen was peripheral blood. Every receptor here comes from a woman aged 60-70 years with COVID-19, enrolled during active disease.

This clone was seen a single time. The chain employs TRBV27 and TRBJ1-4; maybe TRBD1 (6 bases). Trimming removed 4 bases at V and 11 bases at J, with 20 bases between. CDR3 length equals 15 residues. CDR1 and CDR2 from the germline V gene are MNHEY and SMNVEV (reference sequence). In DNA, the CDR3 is TGTGCCAGCAGTTCTAACGGACAGTCAGAAGGGAAACTGTTTTTT. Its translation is CASSSNGQSEGKLFF.

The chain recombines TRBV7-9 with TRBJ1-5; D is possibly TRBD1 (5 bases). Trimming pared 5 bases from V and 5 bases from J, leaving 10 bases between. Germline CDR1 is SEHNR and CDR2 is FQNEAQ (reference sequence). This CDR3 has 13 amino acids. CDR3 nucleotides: TGTGCCAGCAGCGAGGACACCCATCAGCCCCAGCATTTT. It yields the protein CASSEDTHQPQHF.

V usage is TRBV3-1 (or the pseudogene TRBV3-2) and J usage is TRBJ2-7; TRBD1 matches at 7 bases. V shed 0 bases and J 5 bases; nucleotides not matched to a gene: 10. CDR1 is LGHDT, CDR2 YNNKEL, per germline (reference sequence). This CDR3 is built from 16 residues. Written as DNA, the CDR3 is TGTGCCAGCAGCCAAGACGCCCAGATGACAGGGCACGAGCAGTACTTC. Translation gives CASSQDAQMTGHEQYF.

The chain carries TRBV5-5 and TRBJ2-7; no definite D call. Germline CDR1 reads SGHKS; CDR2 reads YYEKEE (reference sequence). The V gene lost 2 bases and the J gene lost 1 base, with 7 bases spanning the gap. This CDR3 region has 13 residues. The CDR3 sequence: CASSLLQSYEQYF. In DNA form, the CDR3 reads TGTGCCAGCAGCTTATTACAGTCCTACGAGCAGTACTTC.

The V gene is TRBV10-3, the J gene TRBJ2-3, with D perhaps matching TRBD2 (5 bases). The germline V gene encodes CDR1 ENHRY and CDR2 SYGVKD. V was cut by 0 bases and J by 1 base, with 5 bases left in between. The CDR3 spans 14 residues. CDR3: CAISESSGTDTQYF. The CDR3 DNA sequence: TGTGCCATCAGTGAGTCTAGCGGCACAGATACGCAGTATTTT.

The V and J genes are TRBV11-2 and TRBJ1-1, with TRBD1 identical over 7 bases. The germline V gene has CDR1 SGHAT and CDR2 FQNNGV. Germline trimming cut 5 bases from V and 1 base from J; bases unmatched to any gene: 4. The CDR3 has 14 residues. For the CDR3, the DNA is TGTGCCAGCAGCCGGGGACAGAGGAACACTGAAGCTTTCTTT. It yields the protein CASSRGQRNTEAFF.

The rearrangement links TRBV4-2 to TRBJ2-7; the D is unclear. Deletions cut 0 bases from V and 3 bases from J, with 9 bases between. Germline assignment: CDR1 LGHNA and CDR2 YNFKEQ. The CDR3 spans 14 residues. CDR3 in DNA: TGTGCCAGCAGCCAAGACCCTTCGTTCTACGAGCAGTACTTC. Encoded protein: CASSQDPSFYEQYF.

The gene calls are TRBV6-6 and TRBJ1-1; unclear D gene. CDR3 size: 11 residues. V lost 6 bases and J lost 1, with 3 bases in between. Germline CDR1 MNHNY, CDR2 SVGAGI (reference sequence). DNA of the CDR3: TGTGCCAGCAGACAGAACACTGAAGCTTTCTTT. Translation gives CASRQNTEAFF.

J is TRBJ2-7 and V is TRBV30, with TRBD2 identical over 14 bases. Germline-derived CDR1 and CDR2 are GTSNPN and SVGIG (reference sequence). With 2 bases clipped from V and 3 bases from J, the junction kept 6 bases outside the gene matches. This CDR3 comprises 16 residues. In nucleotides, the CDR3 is TGTGCCTGGAGTTTTTCCGGACTAGCGGGGGGCTACGAGCAGTACTTC. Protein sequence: CAWSFSGLAGGYEQYF.

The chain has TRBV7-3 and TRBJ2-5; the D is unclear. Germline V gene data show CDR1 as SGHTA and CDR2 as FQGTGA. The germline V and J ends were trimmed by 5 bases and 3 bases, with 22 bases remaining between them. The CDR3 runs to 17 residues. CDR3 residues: CASSHPPPWVREETQYF. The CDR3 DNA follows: TGTGCCAGCAGCCATCCACCTCCTTGGGTTCGGGAAGAGACCCAGTACTTC.

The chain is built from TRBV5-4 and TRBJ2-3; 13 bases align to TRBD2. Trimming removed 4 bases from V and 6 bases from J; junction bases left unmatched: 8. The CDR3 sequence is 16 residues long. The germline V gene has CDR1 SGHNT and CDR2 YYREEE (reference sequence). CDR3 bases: TGTGCCAGCAGCACCGGGACTAGCGGGGTTGGGGATACGCAGTATTTT. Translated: CASSTGTSGVGDTQYF.

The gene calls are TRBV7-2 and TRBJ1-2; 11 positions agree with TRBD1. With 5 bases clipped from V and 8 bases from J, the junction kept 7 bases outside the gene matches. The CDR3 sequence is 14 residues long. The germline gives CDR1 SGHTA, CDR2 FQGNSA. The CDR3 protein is CASSVGQGARGYTF. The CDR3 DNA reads TGTGCCAGCAGCGTCGGACAGGGGGCGCGAGGCTACACCTTC.

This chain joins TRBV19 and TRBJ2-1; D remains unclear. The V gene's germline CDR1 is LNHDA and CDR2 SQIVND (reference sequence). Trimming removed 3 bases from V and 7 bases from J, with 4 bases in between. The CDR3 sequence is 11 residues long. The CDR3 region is CASSIYNEQFF. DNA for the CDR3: TGTGCCAGTAGTATCTATAATGAGCAGTTCTTC.

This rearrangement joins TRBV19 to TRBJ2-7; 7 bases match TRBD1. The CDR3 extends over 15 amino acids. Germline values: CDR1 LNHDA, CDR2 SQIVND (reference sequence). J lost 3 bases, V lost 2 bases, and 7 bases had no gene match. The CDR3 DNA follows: TGTGCCAGTAGTATAAGGGTGACAGGGATCTACGAGCAGTACTTC. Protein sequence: CASSIRVTGIYEQYF.